The 27 T cell receptor beta chains below were found in one sample sequenced in a study of T cell responses to AZD1222 COVID-19 vaccine. Profiling relied on immunoSEQ multiplex PCR, and the TCRdb table lists in-frame clones only, not all of them. This sample yields some 150,000 clones, of which around 94% are seen a single time; around 1.3% belongs to the top ten. The sample consisted of peripheral blood, taken on day 0 of AZD1222 vaccination. All receptors come from an adult in good health.

The J gene is TRBJ2-7, the V gene TRBV24-1, with D possibly being TRBD1 (5 bases). CDR1 is KGHDR and CDR2 is SFDVKD in the germline V gene. The CDR3 sequence is 16 residues long. Trimming took 8 bases from V and 5 from J, leaving 24 bases between them. The CDR3 is CATNTTVRPCRNEQYV. The CDR3 DNA reads TGTGCCACCAACACGACAGTCCGACCTTGTAGAAACGAGCAGTACGTC.

V and J are TRBV1 and TRBJ2-3. TRBV1 is a pseudogene segment. The CDR3 runs to 16 residues. CDR3 bases: TGCACCAGCAGCCCCCACCCGACGTGTTGCACAGATACGCAGTATTTT. Translating gives CTSSPHPTCCTDTQYF.

This clone was recorded once. The V and J genes are TRBV28 and TRBJ2-5, with 9 positions matching TRBD1. The trim removed 8 bases at V and 3 bases at J, leaving 4 bases unmatched. This CDR3 has 13 amino acids. The germline CDR1 and CDR2 sequences are MDHEN and SYDVKM. DNA of the CDR3: TGTGCCAGCGGGGGGACAGGGAAAGAGACCCAGTACTTC. Amino acid sequence: CASGGTGKETQYF.

The chain employs TRBV18 and TRBJ2-1; 8 bases fit TRBD1. Trimming cost V 6 bases and J 8 bases; bases outside gene matches: 6. Germline V gene data show CDR1 as KGHSH and CDR2 as LQKENI. The CDR3 has 13 residues. The CDR3 coding sequence is TGTGCCAGCTCCCCGGACAGGGTGGATGAGCAGTTCTTC. Protein product: CASSPDRVDEQFF.

This sequence joins TRBV12-3 or TRBV12-4 and TRBJ2-1; D uncertain. Trimming took off 3 bases at V and 8 bases at J, with 5 bases between the two ends. The length of the CDR3 is 11 residues. The CDR3 reads CASSLMDEQFF. For the CDR3, the DNA is TGTGCCAGCAGTTTGATGGATGAGCAGTTCTTC.

The rearrangement joins TRBV18 to TRBJ1-1; 9 bases are a match to TRBD1. The CDR3 extends over 14 amino acids. The germline CDR1 and CDR2 sequences are KGHSH and LQKENI. V gave up 11 bases and J gave up 1 base; unmatched junction bases: 8. The CDR3 loop reads CASTGQGKNTEAFF. The CDR3 DNA follows: TGTGCCTCGACGGGACAGGGAAAGAACACTGAAGCTTTCTTT.

This chain uses TRBV4-3 with TRBJ1-2; D is unclear. There are 15 residues in the CDR3. The V gene's germline CDR1 is LGHNA and CDR2 YSLEER. V was pared by 1 base and J by 7 bases, with 16 bases between. DNA for the CDR3: TGCGCCAGCAGCCAAGGGGCAGCAGCGGCTATTGGCTACACCTTC. It yields the protein CASSQGAAAAIGYTF.

The chain links TRBV12-3 or TRBV12-4 to TRBJ2-7; no clear D gene. This CDR3 contains 11 residues. Trimming took 11 bases from V and 2 from J, leaving 10 bases between them. The CDR3 nucleotides are TGTGCCCCGTCCCGGGCCTACGAGCAGTACGTC. Its translation is CAPSRAYEQYV.

The chain recombines TRBV5-1 with TRBJ1-4; no clear D. The V end was cut by 0 bases, the J end by 8 bases, with 14 bases between. The CDR3 covers 15 residues. Germline CDR1 SGHRS, CDR2 YFSETQ. The CDR3 here is CASSLGGPGNEKLFF. The CDR3 coding sequence is TGCGCCAGCAGCTTGGGGGGTCCAGGAAACGAAAAACTGTTTTTT.

This clone was counted once. The chain carries TRBV28 and TRBJ1-4; 7 bases are a match to TRBD1. From germline, CDR1 is MDHEN and CDR2 SYDVKM. This CDR3 is built from 14 residues. V dropped 5 bases and J dropped 3; count of bases not matched to a gene: 3. CDR3 protein: CASSQQGANEKLFF. The CDR3 region has the DNA TGTGCCAGCAGTCAGCAGGGGGCTAATGAAAAACTGTTTTTT.

V gene TRBV28 combines with J gene TRBJ2-4; D is possibly TRBD1 or TRBD2 (7 bases each). Trimming stripped 4 bases from V and 12 bases from J, with 37 bases between. This CDR3 contains 20 residues. The germline V gene encodes CDR1 MDHEN and CDR2 SYDVKM. This chain's CDR3 is CASSSDRTTPAKRDPMRQYF. The CDR3 DNA follows: TGTGCCAGCAGTTCGGACAGGACAACTCCAGCAAAGCGGGACCCGATGCGTCAGTACTTC.

V and J are TRBV20-1 and TRBJ1-2; unclear D gene. The CDR3 loop spans 11 amino acids. CDR1 DFQATT and CDR2 SNEGSKA come from the germline V gene (reference sequence). CDR3 loop: CSKTENYGYTF. CDR3 coding DNA: TGCAGCAAAACAGAAAACTATGGCTACACCTTC.

CDR3 bases: TGTGCCAGCACCGGTCGGCGACTAGCGGGAGAGACCCAGTACTTC. Its translation is CASTGRRLAGETQYF. The chain joins TRBV2 to TRBJ2-5; 10 bases line up with TRBD2. The CDR3 runs 15 residues. Germline values: CDR1 SNHLY, CDR2 FYNNEI. Trimming at V came to 7 bases and at J to 4 bases, leaving 9 bases not matched to a gene.

The chain recombines TRBV28 with TRBJ1-2; D is uncertain. The germline V and J ends were trimmed by 5 bases and 7 bases, with 14 bases remaining between them. From germline, CDR1 is MDHEN and CDR2 SYDVKM. The CDR3 has 13 residues. DNA of the CDR3: TGTGCCAGCAGTGTACCCAATGCGGGTGGCTACACCTTC. Its translation is CASSVPNAGGYTF.

This clone was observed a single time. The chain is built from TRBV4-1 and TRBJ2-1; tentative D call: TRBD1 (6 bases). V lost 5 bases and J 3 bases, leaving 17 bases between the germline ends. The germline CDR1 and CDR2 sequences are MGHRA and YSYEKL. This CDR3 has 16 residues. The CDR3 sequence is CASSSLRGKNYNEQFF. CDR3 nucleotide sequence: TGCGCCAGCAGCAGTCTTAGGGGGAAAAACTACAATGAGCAGTTCTTC.

The rearrangement joins TRBV7-3 to TRBJ2-1, with TRBD2 matching over 9 bases. The germline V gene encodes CDR1 SGHTA and CDR2 FQGTGA. This CDR3 region has 16 residues. Unmatched junction bases numbered 15, after V lost 5 bases and J lost 10 bases. CDR3 in DNA: TGTGCCAGCAGCCCCCGACTAGCGGACCCCCTCAAGGAGCAGTTCTTC. It encodes CASSPRLADPLKEQFF.

The chain combines TRBV5-5 with TRBJ1-2, with TRBD1 matching 7 bases. After removal of 0 bases from V and 4 bases from J, the junction contained 6 bases not matched to a gene. The CDR3 runs to 15 residues. CDR1 is SGHKS and CDR2 is YYEKEE in the germline V gene (reference sequence). Here the CDR3 DNA reads TGTGCCAGCAGCTTGGCCATGGCAGGGGGCTATGGCTACACCTTC. Amino acids: CASSLAMAGGYGYTF.

This rearrangement joins TRBV5-6 to TRBJ2-2; TRBD1 is a possible D gene (6 bases). Germline-derived CDR1 and CDR2 are SGHDT and YYEEEE. The CDR3 has 15 residues. Trimming left V 0 bases short and J 6 bases short, with 12 bases between. The CDR3 region is CASSLAQGIAGELFF. The CDR3 DNA sequence: TGTGCCAGCAGCTTGGCACAGGGTATCGCCGGGGAGCTGTTTTTT.

The genes are TRBV27 and TRBJ1-6, with D hard to call. The V and J ends lost 1 base and 3 bases respectively, with 13 bases between them. This CDR3 spans 17 amino acids. Germline V gene data show CDR1 as MNHEY and CDR2 as SMNVEV (reference sequence). The CDR3 DNA reads TGTGCCAGCAGTTTATTTCCCTCTCCCATCTATAATTCACCCCTCCACTTT. It codes for CASSLFPSPIYNSPLHF.

The V and J genes are TRBV28 and TRBJ1-5, with 7 bases matching TRBD1. This CDR3 comprises 16 residues. The V and J ends lost 3 bases and 1 base, in that order; junction bases with no gene match: 6. CDR1 is MDHEN and CDR2 is SYDVKM in the germline V gene. The CDR3: CASSFISGQSNQPQHF. The CDR3 bases are TGTGCCAGCAGTTTCATCTCGGGACAGAGCAATCAGCCCCAGCATTTT.

The chain is built from TRBV18 and TRBJ1-4, with a tentative D call TRBD1 (5 bases). Germline values: CDR1 KGHSH, CDR2 LQKENI. CDR3 size: 16 residues. The V and J ends lost 2 bases and 0 bases respectively, with 10 bases between them. DNA for the CDR3: TGTGCCAGCTCACCATTCGACAGTGCAACTAATGAAAAACTGTTTTTT. It specifies CASSPFDSATNEKLFF.

This clone has only one observation. The chain combines TRBV27 with TRBJ2-2; D gene uncertain. CDR1 is MNHEY, CDR2 SMNVEV, per germline (reference sequence). Between the trimmed V and J ends, which lost 2 bases and 3 bases, there was a span of 7 bases. This CDR3 has 14 amino acids. The DNA for the CDR3 is TGTGCCAGCAGTTTAATGGCTCACACCGGGGAGCTGTTTTTT. It yields the protein CASSLMAHTGELFF.

Only one count was recorded for this clone. The rearrangement joins TRBV29-1 to TRBJ1-1; no definite D call. Trimming took 2 bases from V and 4 from J, leaving 5 bases between them. From germline, CDR1 is SQVTM and CDR2 ANQGSEA. The CDR3 is 11 residues long. The chain's CDR3 is CSVERVTEAFF. CDR3 nucleotide sequence: TGCAGCGTTGAAAGGGTCACTGAAGCTTTCTTT.

The gene calls are TRBV28 and TRBJ1-6; D remains ambiguous. Trimming took 7 bases from V and 13 from J, leaving 23 bases between them. The CDR3 sequence is 15 residues long. The germline CDR1 and CDR2 sequences are MDHEN and SYDVKM. This chain's CDR3 is CASNRAAGGFTPLHF. In DNA, the CDR3 is TGTGCCAGCAACCGAGCTGCCGGTGGCTTTACGCCCCTCCACTTT.

The chain has TRBV6-5 and TRBJ1-1, with D perhaps matching TRBD1 (6 bases). The CDR3 spans 13 residues. Germline CDR1 is MNHEY and CDR2 is SVGAGI. The V gene lost 6 bases and the J gene lost 4 bases, with 12 bases spanning the gap. Here the CDR3 reads CASSRTGLTEAFF. The CDR3 DNA is TGTGCCAGCAGCCGCACAGGGCTCACTGAAGCTTTCTTT.

The genes are TRBV28 and TRBJ2-6; tentative D call: TRBD2 (5 bases). Germline CDR1 is MDHEN and CDR2 is SYDVKM. The ends were cut back, 3 bases at V and 0 bases at J, with 24 bases in the middle. This CDR3 comprises 21 residues. In DNA form, the CDR3 reads TGTGCCAGCAGTTTTTCGGGATTAGTTCAACGGCCCAGCTCTGGGGCCAACGTCCTGACTTTC. Translation gives CASSFSGLVQRPSSGANVLTF.

The chain couples TRBV28 to TRBJ1-4, with D unresolved. The length of the CDR3 is 15 residues. The V end lost 5 bases, the J end lost 5 bases, and 15 bases lay between the germline ends. Germline V gene data show CDR1 as MDHEN and CDR2 as SYDVKM. The CDR3 bases are TGTGCCAGCAGTCCTTCCGACGCGAGGAATGAAAAACTGTTTTTT. It codes for CASSPSDARNEKLFF.